This TCR beta chain was found in a study of blood T cell repertoires in COVID-19. The overall study: Samples taken during acute and convalescent COVID-19 were collected in the United States, Italy and Spain. PBMCs, B-cell-depleted T cells, or T cells were the source of the cDNA or gDNA that made up the material.

Per the original data handling: Researchers report that nucleated cell counts were estimated from reference gene primer amplification. Profiled with immunoSEQ multiplex PCR; TCRdb holds only in-frame clones, not every one. Clonal size and the V and J genes are those of that table, whereas D and trimming came from the DNA. Of approximately 250,000 clones in the sample, 84% were seen once. The study assigned cohorts using participant-reported clinical history. The clonotype originates from a man aged 25 to 45 with acute COVID-19. Source material: PBMCs or T cells enriched from blood (not recorded which).

The chain's CDR3 is CASSSAGTGRSYEQYV. The CDR3 region has the DNA TGTGCCAGCAGCTCCGCCGGGACAGGCAGGTCCTACGAGCAGTACGTC. This chain connects TRBV11-2 to TRBJ2-7; 8 nucleotides line up with TRBD1. This CDR3 has 16 amino acids. The junction had 9 bases not matched to a gene; V was cut back by 4 bases and J by 1 base. Germline V gene data show CDR1 as SGHAT and CDR2 as FQNNGV.